This is a list of T cell receptor beta chains from one sample in a study of regulatory T cells in long-lasting Graves disease. One entry per CDR3 protein results from TCRdb running MiXCR on the multiplex PCR reads. The repertoire holds 350,000 to 500,000 distinct CDR3 sequences, with about 21% as singletons. The sample in question was peripheral blood mononuclear cells (PBMCs), obtained when the disease was refractory, from a patient treated with antithyroid drugs. These receptors were taken from a female donor with Graves disease. The CDR3 runs from the conserved cysteine through the conserved F or W. D genes are given only for firm matches. The size entry is marked missing in some rows and otherwise reads once, few, many or a size class.

v_call	j_call	d_call	clone_size	cdr3_aa	cdr3_nt
TRBV20-1	TRBJ2-7	TRBD2	NA	CSARAAGAYEQYF	TGCAGTGCTAGAGCAGCGGGGGCCTACGAGCAGTACTTC
TRBV7-8	TRBJ2-7	TRBD2	few	CASSLRRENTYEQYF	TGTGCCAGCAGCTTAAGGCGGGAGAATACCTACGAGCAGTACTTC
TRBV27	TRBJ2-7	TRBD2	many	CASSLSAQASGSYEQYF	TGTGCCAGCAGTTTATCCGCCCAGGCTAGCGGGAGTTACGAGCAGTACTTC
TRBV3-1	TRBJ2-1	NA	NA	CASSQGWAGLVYNEQFF	TGTGCCAGCAGCCAAGGCTGGGCGGGATTAGTTTACAATGAGCAGTTCTTC
TRBV20-1	TRBJ2-7	NA	NA	CSGEALYEQYF	TGCAGTGGAGAGGCCCTCTACGAGCAGTACTTC
TRBV12-5	TRBJ2-3	NA	NA	CASGLDRGGDTQYF	TGTGCTAGTGGTTTGGACAGGGGAGGTGATACGCAGTATTTT
TRBV20-1	TRBJ2-5	TRBD2	many	CSAWAGVETQYF	TGCAGTGCTTGGGCGGGAGTGGAGACCCAGTACTTC
TRBV20-1	TRBJ2-7	TRBD2	few	CSARVLEREYEQYF	TGCAGTGCTAGAGTCCTCGAGCGGGAATACGAGCAGTACTTC
TRBV7-2	TRBJ2-5	NA	many	CASSFFLGQETQYF	TGTGCCAGCAGCTTCTTTCTGGGACAAGAGACCCAGTACTTC
TRBV2	TRBJ2-7	NA	many	CASSEAGPANYEQYF	TGTGCCAGCAGTGAAGCGGGCCCCGCAAACTACGAGCAGTACTTC
TRBV12-3/TRBV12-4	TRBJ1-1	NA	NA	CASNPPWKAEAFF	TGTGCCAGCAATCCCCCGTGGAAAGCTGAAGCTTTCTTT
TRBV12-3/TRBV12-4	TRBJ1-2	NA	few	CASKGNYGYTF	TGTGCCAGCAAGGGGAATTATGGCTACACCTTC
TRBV6-5	TRBJ2-1	TRBD2	few	CASSSTSGYNEQFF	TGTGCCAGCAGTTCGACTAGCGGGTACAATGAGCAGTTCTTC
TRBV19	TRBJ2-7	NA	NA	CASSIPSISGVYYEQYF	TGTGCCAGTAGTATTCCCTCTATCTCGGGAGTATACTACGAGCAGTACTTC
TRBV28	TRBJ2-5	NA	many	CASDGTGDETQYF	TGTGCCAGCGATGGGACCGGGGACGAGACCCAGTACTTC
TRBV6-1	TRBJ1-5	TRBD1	NA	CASGTELNQPQHF	TGTGCCAGCGGGACAGAACTCAATCAGCCCCAGCATTTT
TRBV20-1	TRBJ2-6	NA	many	CSARDGRSGANVLTF	TGCAGTGCTAGAGATGGCAGGTCTGGGGCCAACGTCCTGACTTTC
TRBV2	TRBJ1-3	NA	few	CASTNQGLVSGNTIYF	TGTGCCAGCACCAACCAGGGTCTTGTCTCTGGAAACACCATATATTTT
TRBV12-3/TRBV12-4	TRBJ2-7	TRBD1	many	CASRATGTGNYEQYF	TGTGCCAGCAGAGCCACCGGGACAGGGAACTACGAGCAGTACTTC
TRBV7-2	TRBJ2-5	NA	many	CASSPRETKRETQYF	TGTGCCAGCAGCCCCCGAGAGACTAAGCGGGAGACCCAGTACTTC
TRBV28	TRBJ2-6	NA	many	CASRLQGSSGANVLTF	TGTGCCAGCAGACTACAGGGTAGCTCTGGGGCCAACGTCCTGACTTTC
TRBV5-5	TRBJ2-5	TRBD1	NA	CASTPEGARWTQYF	TGTGCCAGCACCCCTGAGGGGGCCCGGTGGACCCAGTACTTC
TRBV6-2/TRBV6-3	TRBJ2-1	NA	many	CASSYQDSGYEQFF	TGTGCCAGCAGTTACCAGGACTCGGGATATGAGCAGTTCTTC
TRBV9	TRBJ2-6	NA	NA	CASSFAGLRSGANVLTF	TGTGCCAGCAGCTTCGCAGGATTGCGCTCTGGGGCCAACGTCCTGACTTTC
TRBV3-1	TRBJ2-7	TRBD2	many	CASSQDLTSGRQYF	TGTGCCAGCAGCCAAGATTTGACTAGCGGGAGGCAGTACTTC
TRBV4-1	TRBJ1-3	NA	NA	CASSQDGLFGNTIYF	TGCGCCAGCAGCCAAGATGGACTGTTTGGAAACACCATATATTTT
TRBV14	TRBJ2-2	NA	NA	CASSQLGGDTGELFF	TGTGCCAGCAGCCAACTAGGGGGGGACACCGGGGAGCTGTTTTTT
TRBV18	TRBJ1-1	NA	many	CASSPFRNTEAFF	TGTGCCAGCTCACCATTCCGGAACACTGAAGCTTTCTTT
TRBV6-1	TRBJ1-2	TRBD1	many	CASSENRGPDYTF	TGTGCCAGCAGTGAAAACAGGGGCCCAGACTACACCTTC
TRBV30	TRBJ2-7	NA	NA	CAWSVRTWGSEQYF	TGTGCCTGGAGTGTTAGGACCTGGGGTTCCGAGCAGTACTTC
TRBV29-1	TRBJ2-5	TRBD2	NA	CSAETAGVMQTQHF	TGCAGCGCCGAAACAGCGGGGGTGATGCAGACCCAGCACTTC
TRBV19	TRBJ2-7	TRBD1	NA	CASSIMGQGSYEQYF	TGTGCCAGTAGTATAATGGGACAGGGGAGCTACGAGCAGTACTTC
TRBV28	TRBJ1-5	NA	many	CASRPQGYNQPQHF	TGTGCCAGCAGACCACAGGGCTACAATCAGCCCCAGCATTTT
TRBV28	TRBJ2-2	TRBD2	many	CASSPSGLTSLNTGELFF	TGTGCCAGCAGCCCCTCTGGACTGACTAGCCTTAACACCGGGGAGCTGTTTTTT
TRBV5-1	TRBJ1-1	NA	many	CASSSSAANTEAFF	TGCGCCAGCAGCAGCTCGGCCGCGAACACTGAAGCTTTCTTT
TRBV12-3/TRBV12-4	TRBJ1-1	TRBD1	NA	CASSLAPGQGNTEAFF	TGTGCCAGCAGTTTAGCCCCAGGACAGGGGAACACTGAAGCTTTCTTT
TRBV15	TRBJ2-1	NA	NA	CATSADLGYNEQFF	TGTGCCACTAGCGCGGACCTGGGGTACAATGAGCAGTTCTTC
TRBV20-1	TRBJ2-2	TRBD2	few	CSASPGGRDTGELFF	TGCAGTGCTAGCCCCGGCGGGAGAGACACCGGGGAGCTGTTTTTT
TRBV5-4	TRBJ1-3	TRBD1	NA	CASSRQGFGSGNTIYF	TGTGCCAGCAGCCGACAGGGATTCGGGTCTGGAAACACCATATATTTT